What follows are 2 T cell receptor beta chains derived from one specimen sequenced in a study of cytomegalovirus exposure and HLA in healthy donors. Data came from immunoSEQ multiplex PCR; TCRdb stores just in-frame clones and leaves some out. The sample lists over 60,000 clones, 95% occurring once. Specimen: PBMCs. These receptors originate from a man aged 18-30 years in good health and CMV-seronegative.

The count of this clone is one. The chain recombines TRBV5-1 with TRBJ2-3, with TRBD1 identical over 8 bases. Trimming cost V 3 bases and J 2 bases; bases outside gene matches: 11. CDR3 length: 17 amino acids. Germline loops: CDR1 SGHRS, CDR2 YFSETQ. CDR3 sequence reads: CASSSGQGSRYTDTQYF. For the CDR3, the DNA is TGCGCCAGCAGCTCCGGACAGGGTAGTAGGTACACAGATACGCAGTATTTT.

The genes are TRBV18 and TRBJ2-7; 10 bases align to TRBD1. Germline lookup yields CDR1 KGHSH and CDR2 LQKENI. J was trimmed by 4 bases and V by 6 bases; bases with no gene match: 9. The length of the CDR3 is 15 residues. The CDR3 DNA sequence: TGTGCCAGCTCGCCTTTAGGACAGGGGGGTTACGAGCAGTACTTC. Protein sequence: CASSPLGQGGYEQYF.